These 4 T cell receptor beta chains came from one sample sequenced in a study of CD8+ T cells in alopecia areata. The treatment is: oral pan-JAK inhibitor, 5-10 mg twice daily. It was cDNA, reverse transcribed from extracted RNA, that served as the sequencing template. Libraries were prepared by immunoSEQ multiplex PCR; TCRdb keeps only in-frame clonotypes and omits some of them. The top ten clones hold 12% to 15% of a sample with under 200,000 clones, around 60% of them seen once. The material was CD4+ T cells sorted from blood, obtained at week 24, from a patient treated with tofacitinib. The receptors originated from a human donor with alopecia areata.

This sequence joins TRBV18 and TRBJ2-7; TRBD2 might be the D (5 bases). This CDR3 has 11 residues. Germline CDR1 reads KGHSH; CDR2 reads LQKENI. Trimming took off 3 bases at V and 6 bases at J, with 6 bases between the two ends. CDR3 in amino acids: CASSPGSEQYF. The CDR3 region has the DNA TGTGCCAGCTCACCGGGGAGCGAGCAGTACTTC.

This rearrangement joins TRBV4-1 to TRBJ2-4; 14 nucleotides align to TRBD2. The V segment lost 3 bases and the J segment 0 bases; nucleotides outside the gene matches: 4. Germline assignment: CDR1 MGHRA and CDR2 YSYEKL. CDR3 length equals 18 residues. CDR3 sequence reads: CASSQGLAGELAKNIQYF. Here the CDR3 DNA reads TGCGCCAGCAGCCAGGGACTAGCGGGGGAACTAGCCAAAAACATTCAGTACTTC.

The chain joins TRBV27 to TRBJ1-1, with a weak D call TRBD1 (5 bases). From germline, CDR1 is MNHEY and CDR2 SMNVEV (reference sequence). The germline V and J ends were trimmed by 6 bases and 3 bases, with 11 bases remaining between them. The CDR3 loop spans 13 amino acids. CDR3: CASRPQGYTEAFF. As DNA, the CDR3 is TGTGCCAGCAGGCCTCAGGGATACACTGAAGCTTTCTTT.

This clone has just a few counts. The gene calls are TRBV18 and TRBJ2-7; 8 positions agree with TRBD1. The CDR3 contains 16 residues. V gave up 3 bases and J gave up 6 bases; unmatched junction bases: 13. Per the germline V gene, CDR1 is KGHSH and CDR2 is LQKENI. Here the CDR3 DNA reads TGTGCCAGCTCACCGACAGGGGCCGGGGTAGGTTCCGAGCAGTACTTC. This gives the protein CASSPTGAGVGSEQYF.